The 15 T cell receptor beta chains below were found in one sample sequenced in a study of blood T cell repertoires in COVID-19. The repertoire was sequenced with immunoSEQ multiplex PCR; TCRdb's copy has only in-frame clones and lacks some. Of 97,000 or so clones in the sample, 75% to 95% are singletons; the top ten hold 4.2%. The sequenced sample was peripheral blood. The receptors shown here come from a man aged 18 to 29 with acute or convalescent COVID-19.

The CDR3 reads CASSQDAAEEKLFF. In DNA form, the CDR3 reads TGTGCCAGCAGCCAAGATGCGGCAGAGGAAAAACTGTTTTTT. This chain connects TRBV3-1 (or the pseudogene TRBV3-2) to TRBJ1-4, with unresolved D. The ends were cut back, 0 bases at V and 8 bases at J, with 10 bases in the middle. Germline V CDR1 and CDR2: LGHDT, YNNKEL (reference sequence). This CDR3 is 14 amino acids long.

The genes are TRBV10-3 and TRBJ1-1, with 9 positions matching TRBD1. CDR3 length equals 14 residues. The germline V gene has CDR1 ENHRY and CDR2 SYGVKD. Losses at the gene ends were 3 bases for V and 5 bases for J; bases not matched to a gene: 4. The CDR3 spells CAISDSDRGTEAFF. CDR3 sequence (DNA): TGTGCCATCAGTGATTCGGACAGGGGAACTGAAGCTTTCTTT.

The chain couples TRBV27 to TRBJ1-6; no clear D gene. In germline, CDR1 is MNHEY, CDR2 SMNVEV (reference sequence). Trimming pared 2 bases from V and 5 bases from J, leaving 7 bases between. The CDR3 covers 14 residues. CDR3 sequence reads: CASSLPGNNSPLHF. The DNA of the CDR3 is TGTGCCAGCAGTTTACCCGGGAATAATTCACCCCTCCACTTT.

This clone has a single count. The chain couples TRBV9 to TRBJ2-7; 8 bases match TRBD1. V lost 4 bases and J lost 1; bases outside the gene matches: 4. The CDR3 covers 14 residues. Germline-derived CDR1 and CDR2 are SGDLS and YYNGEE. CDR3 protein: CASSFRTGSYEQYF. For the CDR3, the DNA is TGTGCCAGCAGCTTCAGGACAGGGTCCTACGAGCAGTACTTC.

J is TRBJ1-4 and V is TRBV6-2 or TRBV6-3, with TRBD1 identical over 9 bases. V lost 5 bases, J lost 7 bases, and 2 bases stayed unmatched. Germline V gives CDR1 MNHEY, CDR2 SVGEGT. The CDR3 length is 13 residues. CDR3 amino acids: CASSLTGGEKLFF. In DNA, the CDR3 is TGTGCCAGCAGTCTGACAGGGGGTGAAAAACTGTTTTTT.

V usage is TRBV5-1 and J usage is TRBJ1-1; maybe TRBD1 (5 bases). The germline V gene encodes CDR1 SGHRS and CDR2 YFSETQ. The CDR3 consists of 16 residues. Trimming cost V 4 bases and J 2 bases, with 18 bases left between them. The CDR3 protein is CASSATPAGGNTEAFF. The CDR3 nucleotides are TGCGCCAGCAGCGCTACCCCTGCGGGGGGTAACACTGAAGCTTTCTTT.

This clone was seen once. The CDR3 spells CASSPQLELNTEAFF. The CDR3 region has the DNA TGCGCCAGCAGCCCCCAGTTGGAGCTGAACACTGAAGCTTTCTTT. The chain links TRBV5-1 to TRBJ1-1, with no clear D. CDR3 length: 15 amino acids. Trimming removed 4 bases at V and 0 bases at J, with 13 bases between. Germline V gene sequence: CDR1 SGHRS, CDR2 YFSETQ.

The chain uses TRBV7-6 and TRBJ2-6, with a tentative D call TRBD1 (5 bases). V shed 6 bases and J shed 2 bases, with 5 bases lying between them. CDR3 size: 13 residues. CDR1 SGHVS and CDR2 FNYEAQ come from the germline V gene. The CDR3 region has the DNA TGTGCCAGCAGACAGGCTGGGGCCAACGTCCTGACTTTC. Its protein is CASRQAGANVLTF.

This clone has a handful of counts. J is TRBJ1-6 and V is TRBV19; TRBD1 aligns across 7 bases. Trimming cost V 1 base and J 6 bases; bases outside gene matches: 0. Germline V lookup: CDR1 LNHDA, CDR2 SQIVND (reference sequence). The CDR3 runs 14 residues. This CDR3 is CASSIAGGNSPLHF. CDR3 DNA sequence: TGTGCCAGTAGTATAGCAGGGGGTAATTCACCCCTCCACTTT.

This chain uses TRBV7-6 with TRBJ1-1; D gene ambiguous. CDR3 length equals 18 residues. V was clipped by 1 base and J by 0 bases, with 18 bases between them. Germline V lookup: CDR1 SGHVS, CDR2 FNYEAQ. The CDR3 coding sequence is TGTGCCAGCAGCTTAGTAGTTTTGGGGAGTACAATGAACACTGAAGCTTTCTTT. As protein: CASSLVVLGSTMNTEAFF.

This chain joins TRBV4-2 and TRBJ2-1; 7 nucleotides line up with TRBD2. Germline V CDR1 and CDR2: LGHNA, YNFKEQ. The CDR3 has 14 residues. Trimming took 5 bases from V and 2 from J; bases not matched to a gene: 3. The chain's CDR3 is CASSAAGAYNEQFF. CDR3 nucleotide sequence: TGTGCCAGCAGCGCCGCGGGAGCCTACAATGAGCAGTTCTTC.

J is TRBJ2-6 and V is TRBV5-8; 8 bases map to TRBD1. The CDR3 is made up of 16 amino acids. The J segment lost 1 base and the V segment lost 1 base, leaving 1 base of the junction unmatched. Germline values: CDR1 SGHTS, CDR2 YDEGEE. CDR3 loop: CASSLWTGSGANVLTF. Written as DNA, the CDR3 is TGTGCCAGCAGCTTGTGGACAGGGTCTGGGGCCAACGTCCTGACTTTC.

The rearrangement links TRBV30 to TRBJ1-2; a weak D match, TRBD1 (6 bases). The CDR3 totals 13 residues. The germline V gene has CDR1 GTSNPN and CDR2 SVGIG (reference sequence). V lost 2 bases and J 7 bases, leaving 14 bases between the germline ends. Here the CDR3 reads CAWSPGVKGGYTF. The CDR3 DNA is TGTGCCTGGAGTCCAGGGGTTAAGGGTGGCTACACCTTC.

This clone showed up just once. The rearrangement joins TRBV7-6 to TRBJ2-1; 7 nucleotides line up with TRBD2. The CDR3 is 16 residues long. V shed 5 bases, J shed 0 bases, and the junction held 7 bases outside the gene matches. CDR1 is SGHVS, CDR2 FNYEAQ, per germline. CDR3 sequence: CASSPLLAGSYNEQFF. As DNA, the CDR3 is TGTGCCAGCAGCCCTCTATTAGCGGGCTCCTACAATGAGCAGTTCTTC.

The CDR3 sequence: CASSPSMVPYEQYF. CDR3 in DNA: TGTGCCAGCAGCCCTAGTATGGTCCCCTACGAGCAGTACTTC. The chain carries TRBV11-2 and TRBJ2-7; D remains ambiguous. The V and J ends lost 5 bases and 2 bases respectively, with 13 bases between them. The CDR3 is 14 amino acids. Germline values: CDR1 SGHAT, CDR2 FQNNGV.